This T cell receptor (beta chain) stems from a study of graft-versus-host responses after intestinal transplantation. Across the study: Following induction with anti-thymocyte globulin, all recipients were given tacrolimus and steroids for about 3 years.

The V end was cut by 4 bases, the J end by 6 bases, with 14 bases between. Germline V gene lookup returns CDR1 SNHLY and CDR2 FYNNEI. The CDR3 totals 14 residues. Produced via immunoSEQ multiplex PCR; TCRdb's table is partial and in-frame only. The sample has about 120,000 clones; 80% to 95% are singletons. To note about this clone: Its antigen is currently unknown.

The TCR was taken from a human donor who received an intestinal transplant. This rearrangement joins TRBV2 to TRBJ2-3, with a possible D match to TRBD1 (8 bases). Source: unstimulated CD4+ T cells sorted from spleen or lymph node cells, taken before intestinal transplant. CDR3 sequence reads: CASSGTGRVDTQYF. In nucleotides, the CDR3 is TGTGCCAGCAGTGGGACAGGGAGGGTCGATACGCAGTATTTT.